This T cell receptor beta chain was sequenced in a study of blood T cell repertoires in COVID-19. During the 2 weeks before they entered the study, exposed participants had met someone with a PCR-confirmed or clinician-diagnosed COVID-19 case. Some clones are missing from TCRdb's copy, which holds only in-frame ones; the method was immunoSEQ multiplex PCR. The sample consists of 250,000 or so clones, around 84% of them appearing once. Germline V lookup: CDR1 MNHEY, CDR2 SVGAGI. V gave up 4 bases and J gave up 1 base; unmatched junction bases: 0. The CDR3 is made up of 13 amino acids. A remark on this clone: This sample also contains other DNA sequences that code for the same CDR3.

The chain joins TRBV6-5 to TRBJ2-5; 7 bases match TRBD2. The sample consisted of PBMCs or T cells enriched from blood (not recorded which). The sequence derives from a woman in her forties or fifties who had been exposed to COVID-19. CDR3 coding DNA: TGTGCCAGCAGTTGGACTAGCCAAGAGACCCAGTACTTC. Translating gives CASSWTSQETQYF.